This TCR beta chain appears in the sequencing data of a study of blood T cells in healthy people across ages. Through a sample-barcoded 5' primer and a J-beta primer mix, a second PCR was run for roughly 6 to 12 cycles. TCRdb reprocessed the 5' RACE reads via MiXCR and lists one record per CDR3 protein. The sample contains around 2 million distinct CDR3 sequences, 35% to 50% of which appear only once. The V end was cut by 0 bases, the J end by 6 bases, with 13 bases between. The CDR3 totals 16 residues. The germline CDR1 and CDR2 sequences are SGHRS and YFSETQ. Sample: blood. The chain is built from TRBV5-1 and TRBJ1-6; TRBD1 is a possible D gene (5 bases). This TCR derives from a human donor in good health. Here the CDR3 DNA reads TGCGCCAGCAGCTTGGGTACGGGACCCCTTAATTCACCCCTCCACTTT. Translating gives CASSLGTGPLNSPLHF.